What follows is one T cell receptor beta chain and its context. The data derive from a study of OX40 agonist ivuxolimab in advanced cancers. Blood got drawn at baseline, again on cycle 4 day 1, and then on cycle 7 day 1. Some clones are missing from TCRdb's copy, which holds only in-frame ones; the method was immunoSEQ multiplex PCR. The sample has approximately 66,000 clones, less than 85% seen once. The sequence was obtained from an adult with an advanced solid tumor such as melanoma, head and neck, liver or kidney cancer. The starting material was CD4+ or CD8+ T cells sorted from blood, obtained in a trial of the OX40 agonist ivuxolimab.

The CDR3 DNA is TGTGCCAGCAGTTACTCCGAAGCCCACAATGAGCAGTTCTTC. Amino acids: CASSYSEAHNEQFF. This chain joins TRBV6-5 and TRBJ2-1; D is undetermined. In germline, CDR1 is MNHEY, CDR2 SVGAGI. The CDR3 totals 14 residues. V lost 0 bases to trimming and J lost 5 bases, with 8 bases between them.